This T cell receptor (beta chain) was obtained from a study of blood T cell repertoires in COVID-19. About the study: Nucleic acid was either cDNA or gDNA, and it came from T cells, B-cell-depleted T cells, or PBMCs.

The V end lost 3 bases, the J end lost 7 bases, and 16 bases lay between the germline ends. CDR1 is GTSNPN and CDR2 is SVGIG in the germline V gene (reference sequence). This CDR3 has 15 amino acids. In the study's own analysis: How many nucleated cells were present was estimated from reference gene primer amplification. The assay was immunoSEQ multiplex PCR, and TCRdb's table has in-frame clones only and misses some. The V and J calls and clone size are taken from that table; D and trimming were inferred from the DNA. The sample yields 50,000 to 80,000 clones, roughly 82% seen once. Sequenced: peripheral blood. The origin of this receptor is a human donor in a cohort sampled during active COVID-19. The chain uses TRBV30 and TRBJ1-6, with D possibly matching TRBD1 (5 bases). The CDR3 is CAWRDLLGGNSPLHF. CDR3 DNA sequence: TGTGCCTGGAGGGACTTGCTGGGGGGGAATTCACCCCTCCACTTT.